The 21 T cell receptor beta chains below all came from one sample that was sequenced in a study of neurological immune-mediated disorders. One entry per CDR3 protein, called by TCRdb with MiXCR from the 5' RACE reads. This sample has tens of thousands of distinct CDR3 sequences, with roughly 15% found just once. The sequenced sample consisted of CD4+ T cells from blood. These receptors came from an older woman with HTLV-1-associated myelopathy (HAM/TSP).

This clonotype was counted ten times or more. V gene TRBV20-1 combines with J gene TRBJ2-3; D not resolved. The CDR3 loop spans 13 amino acids. Per the germline V gene, CDR1 is DFQATT and CDR2 is SNEGSKA (reference sequence). V lost 6 bases, J lost 3 bases, and 13 bases lay in between. CDR3 nucleotides: TGCAGTGCCATAGGGCCAGTAACAGATACGCAGTATTTT. Translated, it gives CSAIGPVTDTQYF.

This clonotype has a count of ten or more. This sequence joins TRBV12-3 or TRBV12-4 and TRBJ1-1; D is unresolved. The CDR3 covers 13 residues. V dropped 7 bases and J dropped 6 bases, with 15 bases sitting between them. Here the CDR3 DNA reads TGTGCCAGCAAAGAACAATTGGTCGCTGAAGCTTTCTTT. Translated: CASKEQLVAEAFF.

This clonotype was seen repeatedly, ten times or more. The V call is TRBV5-1, the J call TRBJ2-3; no reliable D call. Trimming cost V 0 bases and J 0 bases, with 11 bases left between them. CDR3 size: 16 residues. Germline loops: CDR1 SGHRS, CDR2 YFSETQ. The CDR3 DNA reads as TGCGCCAGCAGCTTGGTGGGCGATCAGAGCACAGATACGCAGTATTTT. Amino acids: CASSLVGDQSTDTQYF. Drawing the rest from reference TRBV5-1 and TRBJ2-3, the complete variable domain is KAGVTQTPRYLIKTRGQQVTLSCSPISGHRSVSWYQQTPGQGLQFLFEYFSETQRNKGNFPGRFSGRQFSNSRSEMNVSTLELGDSALYLCASSLVGDQSTDTQYFGPGTRLTVL.

V and J are TRBV6-5 and TRBJ2-3; 16 bases fit TRBD2. After removal of 2 bases from V and 2 bases from J, the junction contained 4 bases not matched to a gene. Germline V gene data show CDR1 as MNHEY and CDR2 as SVGAGI. The CDR3 extends over 18 amino acids. This chain's CDR3 is CASSYRGTSGGATDTQYF. The CDR3 coding sequence is TGTGCCAGCAGTTACAGAGGGACTAGCGGGGGGGCCACAGATACGCAGTATTTT.

This clonotype was recorded many times. The rearrangement joins TRBV6-1 to TRBJ2-7; D is unresolved. Trimming took off 0 bases at V and 0 bases at J, with 6 bases between the two ends. Looked up from germline, CDR1 is MNHNS and CDR2 is SASEGT. The CDR3 contains 14 residues. The CDR3 protein is CASSEASNSYEQYF. The CDR3, as DNA: TGTGCCAGCAGTGAAGCGAGCAACTCCTACGAGCAGTACTTC.

Many counts were recorded for this clonotype. V gene TRBV6-1 combines with J gene TRBJ2-1, with 12 bases matching TRBD2. V shed 5 bases and J 10 bases; nucleotides not matched to a gene: 6. Germline values: CDR1 MNHNS, CDR2 SASEGT. This CDR3 region has 14 residues. The CDR3 region is CASSPSGGAGEQFF. The CDR3 coding sequence is TGTGCCAGCAGTCCTAGCGGGGGGGCCGGAGAGCAGTTCTTC.

Many counts were recorded for this clonotype. The chain links TRBV7-9 to TRBJ1-4; weak D call: TRBD1 (5 bases). V was shortened by 2 bases and J by 1 base, with 5 bases between the two germline ends. CDR1 is SEHNR and CDR2 is FQNEAQ in the germline V gene (reference sequence). This CDR3 comprises 14 residues. The CDR3: CASSLRGTNEKLFF. The CDR3 DNA is TGTGCCAGCAGCTTAAGGGGAACTAATGAAAAACTGTTTTTT. Using reference TRBV7-9 and TRBJ1-4 for the parts outside the CDR3, the full variable domain is DTGVSQNPRHKITKRGQNVTFRCDPISEHNRLYWYRQTLGQGPEFLTYFQNEAQLEKSRLLSDRFSAERPKGSFSTLEIQRTEQGDSAMYLCASSLRGTNEKLFFGSGTQLSVL.

This clonotype was counted at least ten times. V gene TRBV5-1 combines with J gene TRBJ1-1; D might be TRBD1 (5 bases). The CDR3 length is 14 residues. Germline CDR1 and CDR2: SGHRS and YFSETQ. V lost 0 bases and J 1 base, leaving 7 bases between the germline ends. CDR3 sequence reads: CASSLGQTNTEAFF. The CDR3, as DNA: TGCGCCAGCAGCTTGGGACAGACGAACACTGAAGCTTTCTTT.

This clonotype came up many times. The CDR3 DNA reads TGCAGTGCTAGAGGTAGCTCGGGGCAGGCGAACACTGAAGCTTTCTTT. This sequence encodes CSARGSSGQANTEAFF. The chain couples TRBV20-1 to TRBJ1-1; D possibly corresponds to TRBD1 (5 bases). The CDR3 has 16 amino acids. The V gene's germline CDR1 is DFQATT and CDR2 SNEGSKA (reference sequence). V was shortened by 1 base and J by 1 base, with 16 bases between the two germline ends.

This clonotype was observed many times. This rearrangement joins TRBV7-2 to TRBJ1-1; TRBD1 might be the D (6 bases). The CDR3 covers 17 residues. CDR1 SGHTA and CDR2 FQGNSA come from the germline V gene. V was cut by 1 base and J by 6 bases, with 21 bases left in between. This CDR3 reads CASSLETGRTAKPEAFF. CDR3 DNA sequence: TGTGCCAGCAGCTTAGAGACAGGACGGACGGCCAAACCTGAAGCTTTCTTT.

The sample holds many counts of this clonotype. The chain joins TRBV7-2 to TRBJ2-7; 9 bases fit TRBD1. Germline lookup yields CDR1 SGHTA and CDR2 FQGNSA. The CDR3 spans 14 residues. Trimming took 5 bases from V and 1 from J; bases not matched to a gene: 3. The chain's CDR3 is CASSRQGGSYEQYF. CDR3 nucleotide sequence: TGTGCCAGCAGCCGACAGGGGGGTTCCTACGAGCAGTACTTC. The entire variable domain, with the rest obtained from reference TRBV7-2 and TRBJ2-7, is as follows: GAGVSQSPSNKVTEKGKDVELRCDPISGHTALYWYRQSLGQGLEFLIYFQGNSAPDKSGLPSDRFSAERTGGSVSTLTIQRTQQEDSAVYLCASSRQGGSYEQYFGPGTRLTVT.

A few counts support this clonotype. The chain joins TRBV10-3 to TRBJ1-1; D is perhaps TRBD1 (6 bases). The germline gives CDR1 ENHRY, CDR2 SYGVKD. The CDR3 contains 13 residues. V was trimmed by 8 bases and J by 1 base, leaving 11 bases between them. CDR3 region: CAIWIQGNTEAFF. The CDR3 DNA reads TGTGCCATCTGGATACAGGGGAACACTGAAGCTTTCTTT.

Ten or more counts support this clonotype. This chain joins TRBV5-1 and TRBJ2-7; D perhaps matches TRBD2 (5 bases). V lost 1 base and J 7 bases, leaving 15 bases between the germline ends. This CDR3 spans 14 amino acids. Germline-derived CDR1 and CDR2 are SGHRS and YFSETQ. The CDR3 loop is CASSLWGAPWEQYF. CDR3 DNA sequence: TGCGCCAGCAGCTTGTGGGGAGCACCCTGGGAGCAGTACTTC.

Ten or more counts support this clonotype. This chain uses TRBV5-1 with TRBJ1-2, with 7 bases fitting TRBD1. Germline V gene lookup returns CDR1 SGHRS and CDR2 YFSETQ. The CDR3 sequence is 15 residues long. V shed 0 bases, J shed 3 bases, and the junction held 5 bases outside the gene matches. CDR3 loop: CASSLDDRVDYGYTF. DNA of the CDR3: TGCGCCAGCAGCTTGGATGACAGGGTTGACTATGGCTACACCTTC.

This clonotype was counted at least ten times. The chain has TRBV5-1 and TRBJ1-5; the match to TRBD1 covers 12 bases. The trim removed 2 bases at V and 6 bases at J, leaving 3 bases unmatched. This CDR3 is built from 15 residues. Per the germline V gene, CDR1 is SGHRS and CDR2 is YFSETQ. CDR3 region: CASSLGTGGLQPQHF. CDR3 nucleotides: TGCGCCAGCAGCTTAGGGACAGGGGGCCTTCAGCCCCAGCATTTT.

This clonotype was found many times. The CDR3 region has the DNA TGCAGCGTTGAAACAGGGACGATCTATGGCTACACCTTC. This codes for CSVETGTIYGYTF. V gene TRBV29-1 combines with J gene TRBJ1-2; a possible D gene is TRBD1 (6 bases). This CDR3 spans 13 amino acids. Deletions cut 2 bases from V and 4 bases from J, with 11 bases between. Germline V gene data show CDR1 as SQVTM and CDR2 as ANQGSEA.

Ten or more counts support this clonotype. V and J are TRBV4-1 and TRBJ1-4, with 8 positions matching TRBD1. This CDR3 spans 17 amino acids. The trim removed 0 bases at V and 7 bases at J, leaving 10 bases unmatched. CDR1 and CDR2 (germline): MGHRA, YSYEKL. CDR3 nucleotides: TGCGCCAGCAGCCAAGAAAGGACAGGGAACCTGGGTGAAAAACTGTTTTTT. Amino acid sequence: CASSQERTGNLGEKLFF.

For this clonotype: Without the conserved terminal phenylalanine or tryptophan, this CDR3 likely stems from a read error. The rearrangement uses TRBV4-2 and TRBJ2-5; 7 nucleotides agree with TRBD1. The CDR3 totals 15 residues. Germline V gives CDR1 LGHNA, CDR2 YNFKEQ. The CDR3: CAISQQGQGQETQYL. CDR3 DNA sequence: TGTGCCATCAGCCAACAGGGGCAGGGCCAAGAGACCCAGTACCTC.

This clonotype was counted ten times or more. The chain employs TRBV6-5 and TRBJ1-1; D gene uncertain. The CDR3 loop spans 14 amino acids. Germline-derived CDR1 and CDR2 are MNHEY and SVGAGI. V lost 2 bases and J 5 bases, leaving 12 bases between the germline ends. The CDR3, as DNA: TGTGCCAGCAGTTACGGGTCGGGTACAACTGAAGCTTTCTTT. Translated, it gives CASSYGSGTTEAFF.

This clonotype was detected many times. The gene calls are TRBV20-1 and TRBJ2-3; 12 bases fit TRBD2. CDR1 is DFQATT and CDR2 is SNEGSKA in the germline V gene (reference sequence). The J segment lost 1 base and the V segment lost 1 base, leaving 0 bases of the junction unmatched. The CDR3 has 15 amino acids. The DNA of the CDR3 is TGCAGTGCTAGAGGACTAGCGGGGGGCACAGATACGCAGTATTTT. It codes for CSARGLAGGTDTQYF.

This clonotype was counted ten times or more. DNA of the CDR3: TGCGCCAGCAGCTTAACAGGGTGGTCGAACGAGCAGTACTTC. Residues: CASSLTGWSNEQYF. V and J are TRBV5-1 and TRBJ2-7; perhaps TRBD1 as D (6 bases). CDR1 is SGHRS and CDR2 is YFSETQ in the germline V gene. V dropped 2 bases and J dropped 5 bases, with 14 bases sitting between them. The CDR3 is made up of 14 amino acids.